This TCR beta chain comes out of a study of regulatory dendritic cells for organ transplantation (dated by TCRdb to the late 2010s). As for the study more broadly: Before and after allostimulation with regulatory or mature dendritic cells, TCRbeta repertoires were sequenced from sorted naive and memory CD4+ and CD8+ T cells.

This clone has a single count. Its antigen is not yet known. No much larger clonotype is one base removed from it; base qualities were not supplied. Here is what the overall study found, with its caveats: In both subjects, allostimulation led to expansion of memory CD8+ clones, though the expansion induced by regulatory dendritic cells appeared to be more limited than that induced by mature dendritic cells. The authors pointed out considerable heterogeneity between individuals in the alloreactive memory CD8+ T cell pool, and only a couple of subjects were sequenced. Of the resting subsets, the one holding the most alloreactive TCR clonotypes was memory CD8+ T cells. Repertoires were highly diverse in naive CD4+ and CD8+ T cells, less diverse in memory cells, and most oligoclonal in memory CD8+ cells.

Naive T cells were sorted as CD45RA+ and memory T cells as CD45RO+ CD4+ or CD8+ cells by FACS. Two healthy control subjects provided the T cells used for TCR sequencing. Unstimulated sorted T cell subsets served as baseline controls for the mixed lymphocyte reactions. Genomic DNA was extracted with the Qiagen DNeasy Blood & Tissue Kit. A multiplexed two-step PCR with Vbeta-specific forward primers and Jbeta-specific reverse primers was used to amplify the TCRbeta CDR3 regions. The TCRbeta libraries were sequenced on an Illumina instrument via the immunoSEQ service. As for the authors' bioinformatics: IMGT annotation was used to assign V, D and J genes, and synthetic CDR3 analogues were used to correct the counts for multiplex PCR bias. The immunoSEQ Analyzer calculated repertoire clonality as one minus the normalized Shannon entropy. Clonal expansion was defined using Fisher's exact test with Benjamini-Hochberg false discovery rate control and a two-tailed threshold of P<0.01. This immuneACCESS table, as held by TCRdb, lists in-frame sequences with V and J called but not all clones. Of the missing ones, under half trace to an unresolved V gene in checked studies; the others have no known cause. V, J and clone size derive from that table, while D and trimming were established from the DNA sequence. The sample table contains approximately 35,000 clones; only one count was recorded for around 90% of them. Over 0.05% of the sample is in the top ten clones.

The CDR3 measures 13 amino acids from cysteine to phenylalanine. CDR3 DNA is the only sequence kept; it has 39 bases, read in frame from the first base. CDR1 and CDR2, looked up from the germline V gene, are SGDLS and YYNGEE. V lost 0 bases and J lost 2 bases; the stretch between them is 5 bases long. The source material was naive CD4+ T cells from blood. What the cell subset or site label conveys for this sample: CD45RA+ naive T cells. This TCR derives from a human donor in good health. The chain uses TRBV9 and TRBJ1-2, with no reliable assignment of the D segment. The nucleotide sequence reads TGTGCCAGCAGCGTAGGAAGGAACTATGGCTACACCTTC. The translation is CASSVGRNYGYTF.